Given below is one TCR beta chain in context. Losses at the gene ends were 6 bases for V and 3 bases for J; bases not matched to a gene: 6. The germline gives CDR1 MNHEY, CDR2 SVGAGI. CDR3 length equals 14 residues. The method was immunoSEQ multiplex PCR; TCRdb's version includes in-frame clones alone and lacks a portion of them. Of 100,000 or so clones detected, over 85% appear once; the ten largest clones hold around 1.2%. The source of the sample is a study of T cell changes during pregnancy in multiple sclerosis. This chain joins TRBV6-5 and TRBJ2-7, with 9 bases that match TRBD1. Here the sequenced sample was peripheral blood, taken in the second trimester of pregnancy. This TCR was recovered from a female donor with multiple sclerosis, enrolled in a pregnancy study. The CDR3, as DNA: TGTGCCAGCAGGGAGGGACAGGGAGGCTACGAGCAGTACTTC. Encoded protein: CASREGQGGYEQYF.